The 2 T cell receptor beta chains below come from one sample, sequenced in a study of blood T cell repertoires in COVID-19. Produced via immunoSEQ multiplex PCR; TCRdb's table is partial and in-frame only. The sample has approximately 96,000 clones, 90% seen once. The sequenced material came from peripheral blood. Source of these receptors: a man aged 55-75 years with acute or convalescent COVID-19.

The rearrangement joins TRBV6-5 to TRBJ1-1, with 10 nucleotides matching TRBD1. Germline V lookup: CDR1 MNHEY, CDR2 SVGAGI. The length of the CDR3 is 14 residues. With 7 bases clipped from V and 3 bases from J, the junction kept 5 bases outside the gene matches. Here the CDR3 reads CASMRDRGYTEAFF. The CDR3 region has the DNA TGTGCCAGCATGAGGGACAGGGGCTACACTGAAGCTTTCTTT.

V is TRBV5-1 and J is TRBJ1-1; no clear D gene. Germline CDR1 and CDR2: SGHRS and YFSETQ. The V end was cut by 1 base, the J end by 5 bases, with 12 bases between. This CDR3 region has 14 residues. The CDR3 DNA reads TGCGCCAGCAGCTTGTTTAATTCCGGTACTGAAGCTTTCTTT. It specifies CASSLFNSGTEAFF.